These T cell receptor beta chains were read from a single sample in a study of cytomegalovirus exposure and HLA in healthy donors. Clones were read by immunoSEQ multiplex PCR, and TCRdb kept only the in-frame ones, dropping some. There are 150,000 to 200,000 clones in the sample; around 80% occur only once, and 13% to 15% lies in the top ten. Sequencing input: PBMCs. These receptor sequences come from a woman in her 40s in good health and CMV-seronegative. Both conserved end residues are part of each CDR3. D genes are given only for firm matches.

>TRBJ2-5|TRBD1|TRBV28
CASSLGAGGGETQYF
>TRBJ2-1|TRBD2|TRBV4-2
CASSRSPGASGGDNEQFF
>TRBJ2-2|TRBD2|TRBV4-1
CASSLLGLANTGELFF
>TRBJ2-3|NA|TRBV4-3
CASSQEGSPSTDTQYF
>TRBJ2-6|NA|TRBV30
CAWSSLSGANVLTF
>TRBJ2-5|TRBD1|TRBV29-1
CSVRGGQQPTQYF
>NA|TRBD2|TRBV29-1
CSVRASGRNEQYF
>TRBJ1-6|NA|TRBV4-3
CASSQETQVRSPLHF
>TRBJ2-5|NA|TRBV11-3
CASSLAGGQEERYF
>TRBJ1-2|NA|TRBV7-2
CASSLAGLYGYTF
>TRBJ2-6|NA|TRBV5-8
CASSLGDSGANGLTF
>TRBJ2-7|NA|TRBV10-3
CAISLKSGSSYEQYF
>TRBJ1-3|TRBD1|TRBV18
CASSPRTGRGNTIYF
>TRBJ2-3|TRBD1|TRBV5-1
CASSAQGAPADTQYF
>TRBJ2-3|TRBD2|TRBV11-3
CASSGMAGGPTDTQYF
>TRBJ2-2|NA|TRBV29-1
CSVVPARGTGELFF
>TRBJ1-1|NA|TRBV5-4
CASSLAGVEFAEAFF
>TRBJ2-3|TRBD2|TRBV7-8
CASSLEWTSGTDTQYF
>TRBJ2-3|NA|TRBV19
CASSLTVNTDTQYF
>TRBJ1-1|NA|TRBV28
CASSSTAGNRPFF
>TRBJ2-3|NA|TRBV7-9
CASSTGFTQYF
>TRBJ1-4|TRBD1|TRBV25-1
CASSESGTGNEKLFF
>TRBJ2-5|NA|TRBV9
CASSTGEETQYF
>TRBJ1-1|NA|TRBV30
CAWKESVRVEAFF
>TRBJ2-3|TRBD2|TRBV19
CASRWTSGQPIDTQYF
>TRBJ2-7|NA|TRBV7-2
CASSLIVHSYEQYF
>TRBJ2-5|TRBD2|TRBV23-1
CASSPGTSGRETQYF
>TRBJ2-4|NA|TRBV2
CASSPGQIQYF
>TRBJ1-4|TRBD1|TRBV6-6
CASSYPGQGLSEKLFF
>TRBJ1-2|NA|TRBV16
CASSQSGNPAYGYTF
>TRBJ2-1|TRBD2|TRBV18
CASSPEGLAYNEQFF
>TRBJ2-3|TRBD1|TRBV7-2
CASSSVDRGLGTQYF
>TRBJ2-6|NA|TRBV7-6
CASSPHWGRGPTGANVLTF
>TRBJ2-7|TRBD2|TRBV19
CASRSGSKQKAYEQYF
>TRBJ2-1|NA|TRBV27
CASSVRNTYNEQFF
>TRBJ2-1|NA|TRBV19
CASSSGLYNEQFF
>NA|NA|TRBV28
CARSGQAYEQYF
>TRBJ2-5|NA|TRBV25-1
CASSGQNQETQYF
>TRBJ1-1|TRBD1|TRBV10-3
CAISESVRGRPEAFF
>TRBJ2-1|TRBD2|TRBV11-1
CASSLGLAGYNEQFF
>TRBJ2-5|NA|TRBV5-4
CASSLAGNQETQYF